This T cell receptor beta chain was profiled in a study of cytomegalovirus exposure and HLA in healthy donors (dated by TCRdb to between 2016 and 2019). Background on the whole study: An earlier analysis of approximately 640 of the donors reported more than 250 Gb of sequence data and some 120 million unique TCR beta sequences from 150 million to 200 million T cells. Both class I and class II loci were covered by HLA typing, at four-digit resolution. In addition to the first cohort of around 670 subjects, a separate validation cohort of 120 different subjects was used. Roughly five DR-DQ haplotypes were handled as single units for association and clustering because linkage in the cohort was strong. Among the approximately 400 genotyped donors, approximately 81% belonged to the genetic ancestry cluster associated with self-reported Caucasian donors. A later analysis re-analyzed previously published TCR beta repertoires from about 600 donors and added high-resolution HLA genotyping to study TCR occurrence patterns. The T cell repertoires of several hundred subjects were profiled by immunosequencing and related to cytomegalovirus serostatus. A later genetic analysis used genome-wide SNP genotypes for about 55% of the 666 donors, treating that subset as a discovery cohort. Rather than using new phenotypic data, the later analysis identified candidate immune exposures from TCR beta sequences and from how often those sequences occurred across donors. All discovery cohort repertoires had been generated using a single sequencing platform. The study was designed to test whether signatures of past pathogen exposure could be identified by cataloging public T cell receptors. Among about 410 genotyped donors of the cohort, an average of roughly 230,000 unique TCR beta nucleotide sequences was sequenced per donor, of which about 19% were non-productive. The number of donors typed differed by locus, with 629-630 for A, B, C, DRB1 and DQB1, approximately 500 for DQA1, approximately 580 for DPA1, and 472 for DPB1. High-throughput TCR immunosequencing, statistical association of individual TCRs with disease status, and machine learning were combined to predict cytomegalovirus infection status. Around 300 gigabases of sequencing data and 70 million to 100 million unique TCR sequences were included in an early release covering about 700 HLA-typed donors. An earlier analysis of roughly 600 of the donors used high-throughput TCR beta sequencing to judge whether each TCR beta V gene segment behaved as functional or pseudogenic. Donor age, sex, ethnicity and CMV serostatus were collected together with the repertoire data. The paper as a whole reports these results and caveats: Because some donors lacked HLA typing at each locus, the association tests relied only on the typed subset. In a later genetic analysis, fewer N-insertions in productive TCRs were reported among donors in an Asian-associated ancestry cluster than the roughly 700-donor mean. Most CMV-associated TCR beta chains appeared to be HLA-restricted in a later analysis, and the HLA associations seemed to be driven largely by CMV exposure. The sequencing pipeline was judged likely to have produced a cluster of highly shared sequence variants as a technical artifact. The study gave a list of over 150 TCR beta chains associated with cytomegalovirus. Immune exposure information for the cohort was limited to CMV serostatus. In a later analysis, HLA-associated TCR beta chains were found to be more clonally expanded and to have lower generation probabilities than equally common non-associated chains. A later analysis reported that several top co-occurrence clusters appeared linked to parvovirus B19, influenza, CMV and Epstein-Barr virus. A further reported finding was that TCR beta sequences accurately predicted the HLA-A and HLA-B alleles for most subjects in the first cohort. The authors suggested that the approach could potentially be extended to other disease states and immunological phenotypes. Only TCR beta chains were sequenced in this cohort, and the absence of alpha or paired-chain data limited detectable features. Linkage disequilibrium might explain the correlated functional status among segregating V segments, but an unknown experimental factor could not be ruled out. Because counts were too low, about 15 rarely observed V segments, including chromosome 9 orphons, were left out of the earlier analysis of some 640 of the donors. When HLA alleles, especially DR and DQ, strongly co-occurred, attributing TCR associations to individual alleles was difficult. Most TCR sequences were observed very rarely across donors, whereas some public TCRs were present in many individuals. Sequencing depth was assumed to be roughly uniform across donors in the presence/absence analyses, though that assumption may not hold. According to a later analysis, TCR association rates differed among HLA loci, with DRB1 alleles showing the most associated TCRs and HLA-C alleles showing the fewest. The classifier was reported to diagnose cytomegalovirus status with high specificity and sensitivity in both the original cohort and the validation cohort. In vitro tests confirmed that a few of the cytomegalovirus-associated TCR beta chains recognize cytomegalovirus antigens. An association between a missense DCLRE1C variant and V-gene and J-gene trimming of TCR beta chains was found in a later genetic analysis and replicated in an independent cohort. An earlier analysis of around 600 of the donors showed that most TCR beta V segments appeared in productive rearrangements either about 90% or about 30% of the time, which broadly matched IMGT annotations. Some IMGT-functional V segments, including TRBV6-2 and TRBV6-3, could not be told apart with the 87-base-pair reads, so those segments were excluded. In a later analysis, more than 15,000 TCR beta sequences were associated with specific HLA alleles at a false discovery rate of 0.05.

Trimming costs V 6 bases and J 6 bases, and their ends lie 12 bases apart. Based on the germline V gene, the CDR1 and CDR2 sequences are MDHEN and SYDVKM. Inclusive of the bounding cysteine and phenylalanine, the CDR3 is 12 residues long. Solely the CDR3 DNA is kept, with 36 bases framed from the first base. The cohort comprised approximately 700 healthy bone marrow donors. All cohort members were sampled while nominally healthy, although unrecorded immune exposures were likely present. The donor tested CMV seronegative, placing the donor among the 350 to 400 seronegative members of the cohort. Each donor provided a peripheral blood sample, and peripheral blood mononuclear cells were used for TCR beta sequencing. Genomic DNA was extracted from the blood cell samples with the Qiagen DNeasy Blood Extraction Kit. The protocol used for the library was the immunoSEQ multiplex PCR assay. The multiplex PCR relied on a mix of 60 forward primers for TCR Vbeta segments and 13 reverse primers for TCR Jbeta segments. The CDR3 region of rearranged TCR beta genes was amplified from genomic DNA by a multiplex PCR assay. Amplified TCR beta libraries were sequenced as 87-base-pair reads on the Illumina HiSeq System. In the authors' own workflow: In a later analysis, around 80 million unique TCR beta chains were counted across the 666 repertoires, and about 9.9 million of these chains were shared by at least two donors. Raw reads were error-corrected and collapsed into unique sequences with a nearest-neighbor algorithm that merged closely related sequences to remove PCR and sequencing errors. V, D and J gene segments were assigned by aligning CDR3 sequences to IMGT reference sequences. Each retained sequence needed at least a six-nucleotide match to both a V gene segment and a J gene segment. A rearrangement was called productive if the CDR3 had no stop codons and remained in frame with V and J, and every other rearrangement was called non-productive. Following IMGT convention, CDR3 was defined as the stretch from the second conserved V-encoded cysteine up to the conserved J-encoded phenylalanine. In an earlier analysis of around 600 of the donors, sequences lacking an unambiguous match to a single V gene segment were excluded. An earlier analysis of 587 of the donors classified V segments as functional when productive rearrangements were above 56.7% and as segregating when the standard deviation between donors was above 5%. To diagnose cytomegalovirus status from the catalog of TCR beta chain sequences, a statistical classification framework was built. In a later analysis, TCR nucleotide sequences were compared against IMGT/GENE-DB human TR gene sequences so that V and J genes could be assigned. In a later analysis, CDR3 sequences and most-parsimonious VDJ recombination scenarios were assigned using the TCRdist pipeline. In a later analysis, every TCR beta chain was defined by the combination of its CDR3 amino acid sequence and its V-gene family, and reads without a unique V-gene family were dropped. As a way to deal with suspected cross-contamination and a sequencing artifact, a later analysis dropped 450 to 600 nucleotide sequences that were highly shared and had low generation probability. In a later analysis, a clonal expansion index for each public chain was calculated from normalized within-repertoire ranks of inferred template counts. Generation probabilities in a later analysis came from a VDJ recombination model fitted to out-of-frame rearrangements, and those results were checked against IGoR. In a later analysis, TCR-TCR, TCR-HLA and TCR-CMV co-occurrence was scored with hypergeometric tests, and a repertoire-size bias correction was applied to TCR pairs. A later analysis estimated false discovery rates by permuting HLA or CMV assignments 20 times. A later analysis grouped co-occurring TCRs with DBSCAN, adding TCRdist sequence similarity when clustering within HLA-allele-positive subsets. Co-occurrence clustering excluded repertoires with fewer than 30,000 or more than 120,000 public chains, plus five with anomalous nucleotide sharing. TCRdb's version of the immuneACCESS table is confined to in-frame rearrangements and falls short of the full clone set. An unresolved V gene accounts for under half of the shortfall where checked; the remainder is of unknown origin. That table furnishes V, J and clone size, whereas the DNA furnished D and trimming. This sample's listing comprises about 130,000 clones. 1.5% to 2% of the sample rests with the top ten.

Regarding this clone: Its antigen remains unidentified.

The receptor was derived from a man in his late teens or twenties in good health and CMV-seronegative. Sequencing was performed on PBMCs. Rearrangement joined TRBV28 to TRBJ2-7; TRBD1 is a weak D gene call, 6 bases matching. The CDR3 protein: CASRVRGSEQYF. DNA sequence: TGTGCCAGCAGGGTCAGGGGAAGCGAGCAGTACTTC.